This T cell receptor (beta chain) was obtained from a study of cytomegalovirus exposure and HLA in healthy donors. With V trimmed by 3 bases and J by 7 bases, 5 bases remained unmatched. The CDR3 has 13 amino acids. Germline values: CDR1 KGHSH, CDR2 LQKENI. Overall study results and limits: In a later analysis, V- and J-gene trimming of beta chains associated with a DCLRE1C missense variant, replicated independently.

Primers: 60 Vbeta forward and 13 Jbeta reverse. TCRdb keeps only in-frame clones here, not all; method: immunoSEQ multiplex PCR. Of about 130,000 clones in the sample, around 85% are singletons; the top ten hold roughly 1.7%. As concerns this clone: Its specificity is unknown.

This sequence joins TRBV18 and TRBJ2-7; TRBD1 agrees at 8 bases. Sequenced: PBMCs. The TCR comes from a boy aged 5-17 years in good health and CMV-seronegative. The CDR3 nucleotides read TGTGCCAGCTCACCCGGACAGGGAGAAGAGCAGTACTTC. It codes for CASSPGQGEEQYF.